The present T cell receptor beta chain was sequenced within a study of T cell repertoires in cytomegalovirus infection. Study-level background: Both recently identified HLA-C-restricted and well-studied HLA-B-restricted CMV epitopes were used in the study. A matching HLA type, together with CMV infection, was signaled by public TCR beta signatures.

V was clipped by 8 bases and J by 4 bases, with 18 bases between them. Germline V gene lookup returns CDR1 SNHLY and CDR2 FYNNEI. The CDR3 has 14 amino acids. As for this clonotype: Its antigen remains unidentified.

A single record per CDR3 protein comes from TCRdb applying MiXCR to the reads. The table includes approximately 500,000 distinct CDR3 sequences, more than 30% detected once. The study's findings and limits: HLA-C-restricted CMV clonotypes gave the most frequent clonotype in two of eight donors. Accumulated public TCR beta family frequency recognized individuals carrying CMV together with the relevant HLA.

The specimen was cultured PBMCs, collected from culture after CMV antigen stimulation. The TCR originated in a human donor in good health (CMV status not recorded). Some clones in this sample may be carry-over from other donors' samples. This chain links TRBV2 with TRBJ2-7, with D maybe TRBD2 (7 bases). The chain's CDR3 is CASQRGRGGYEQYF. The CDR3 DNA reads as TGTGCCAGCCAGAGGGGGAGGGGTGGATACGAGCAGTACTTC.